The rows below give T cell receptor beta chains drawn from one sample of a study of human T cells and chemical hapten exposure. TCRdb itself ran the RACE reads through MiXCR, one entry per CDR3 protein. The sample has around 75,000 distinct CDR3 sequences, 12% seen once. The source was whole blood, collected in connection with sensitization to the hapten diphenylcyclopropenone (DPC). The receptors here all came from a woman aged 55-69 years with alopecia areata. Some clones in this sample may be carry-over from other donors' samples. Both conserved end residues are part of each CDR3.

v_gene	len	j_gene	CDR3aa
TRBV10-3	15	TRBJ2-5	CAISENQINQETQYF
TRBV29-1	13	TRBJ1-1	CSVEWQVNTEAFF
TRBV6-5	16	TRBJ1-6	CASKSPTGVLNSPLHF
TRBV9	16	TRBJ2-7	CASSAAGSSWSYEQYF
TRBV7-2	13	TRBJ1-2	CASSRERGYGYTF
TRBV25-1	12	TRBJ2-7	CASTGQAYEQYF
TRBV7-2	13	TRBJ2-2	CASSSRDTGELFF
TRBV2	13	TRBJ1-1	CASRGTENTEAFF
TRBV19	13	TRBJ1-4	CASSDQGGEKLFF
TRBV18	13	TRBJ2-7	CASSPRERDPQYF
TRBV7-9	13	TRBJ2-1	CASSFEPGNEQFF
TRBV11-2	14	TRBJ1-1	CASSLSVQNTEAFF
TRBV19	17	TRBJ1-2	CASSANREGKRRYGYTF
TRBV20-1	11	TRBJ2-1	CSARARNEQFF
TRBV19	14	TRBJ2-7	CASNRETGSYEQYF
TRBV29-1	11	TRBJ2-5	CSVAHQETQYF
TRBV27	16	TRBJ1-3	CASSLSRRGSGNTIYF
TRBV27	18	TRBJ1-2	CATRPGRGQGIVGYGYTF
TRBV12-3/TRBV12-4	14	TRBJ1-5	CASSVQGNNQPQHF
TRBV6-5	18	TRBJ1-3	CASSYSRAAGLSGNTIYF
TRBV29-1	12	TRBJ2-3	CSTGGSTDTQYF
TRBV6-1	12	TRBJ2-3	CASSMLEDTQYF
TRBV10-3	13	TRBJ1-6	CATSSSYNSPLHF
TRBV25-1	11	TRBJ2-7	CASSVGDEQYF
TRBV9	15	TRBJ1-6	CASSVAGHSNSPLHF
TRBV20-1	15	TRBJ2-1	CRATQGRESTHEQFF
TRBV25-1	15	TRBJ1-1	CASSESRGLNTEAFF
TRBV7-2	15	TRBJ2-3	CASSSRGDGADTQYF
TRBV7-9	13	TRBJ2-3	CASSLPGTDTQYF
TRBV7-3	14	TRBJ1-1	CASSLDGLNTEAFF